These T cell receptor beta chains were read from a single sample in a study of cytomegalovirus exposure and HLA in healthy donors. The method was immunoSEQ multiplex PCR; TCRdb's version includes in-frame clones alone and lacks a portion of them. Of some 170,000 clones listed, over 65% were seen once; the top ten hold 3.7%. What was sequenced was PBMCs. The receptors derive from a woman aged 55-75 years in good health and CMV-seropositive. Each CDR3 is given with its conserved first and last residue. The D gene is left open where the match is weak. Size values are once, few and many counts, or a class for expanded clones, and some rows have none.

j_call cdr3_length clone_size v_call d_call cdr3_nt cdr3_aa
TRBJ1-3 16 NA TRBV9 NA TGTGCCAGCAGCGGACGGGTGGAGACAGTGGGAAACACCATATATTTT CASSGRVETVGNTIYF
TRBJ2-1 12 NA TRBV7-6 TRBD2 TGTGCCAGCAGCTTAGGGGGAGGGTATCAGTTCTTC CASSLGGGYQFF
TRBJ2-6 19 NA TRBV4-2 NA TGTGCCAGCAGCCAAGAGGGGGCTAAGCTGGGCTCTGGGGCCAACGTCCTGACTTTC CASSQEGAKLGSGANVLTF
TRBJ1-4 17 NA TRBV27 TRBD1 TGTGCCAGCAGTTTTAGGGACAGGGGGCGCCTGGATGAAAAACTGTTTTTT CASSFRDRGRLDEKLFF
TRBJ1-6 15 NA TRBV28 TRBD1 TGTGCCAGCAGTTTGCCGCAGGGGGTTAATTCACCCCTCCACTTT CASSLPQGVNSPLHF
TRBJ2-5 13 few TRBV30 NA TGTGCCTGGAGTGTAATCGTTCCGGAGACCCAGTACTTC CAWSVIVPETQYF
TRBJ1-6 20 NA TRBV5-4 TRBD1 TGTGCCAGCAGCTTGACCAGGACAGGCGATCTTATCCCTTATAATTCACCCCTCCACTTT CASSLTRTGDLIPYNSPLHF
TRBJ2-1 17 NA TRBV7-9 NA TGTGCCAGCAGCCCCACCAGTAGCAGGGGCCCTCCCAATGAGCAGTTCTTC CASSPTSSRGPPNEQFF
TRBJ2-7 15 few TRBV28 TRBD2 TGTGCCAGCAGTTTACAGACTAGCGGGAGCGTCGAGCAGTACTTC CASSLQTSGSVEQYF
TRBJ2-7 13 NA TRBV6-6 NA TGTGCCAGCAGCCTTGGAGACGCCTACGAGCAGTACTTC CASSLGDAYEQYF
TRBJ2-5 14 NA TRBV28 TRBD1 TGTGCCAGCACCCTAACAGGGGGCGCGGAGACCCAGTACTTC CASTLTGGAETQYF
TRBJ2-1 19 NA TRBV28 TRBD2 TGTGCCAGCAGTTCCACAATCATGGGACTAGCGGGGGGGTACAATGAGCAGTTCTTC CASSSTIMGLAGGYNEQFF
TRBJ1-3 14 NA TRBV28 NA TGTGCCAGCAGTCCTAGGGGGACCGGAAACACCATATATTTT CASSPRGTGNTIYF
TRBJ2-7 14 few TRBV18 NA TGTGCCAGCTCACCAGGCGGCACAACCTACGAGCAGTACTTC CASSPGGTTYEQYF
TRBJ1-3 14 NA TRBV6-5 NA TGTGCCAGCAGTGGCCCAGGGCCGGGAAACACCATATATTTT CASSGPGPGNTIYF
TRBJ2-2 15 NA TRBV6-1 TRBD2 TGTGCCAGCAGTTGGACTAGCCGTGGCACCGGGGAGCTGTTTTTT CASSWTSRGTGELFF
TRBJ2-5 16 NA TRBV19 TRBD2 TGTGCCAGTAGTATGGTTTATAGCGGGGGAAAAGAGACCCAGTACTTC CASSMVYSGGKETQYF
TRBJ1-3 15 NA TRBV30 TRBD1 TGTGCCTGGAGTCCGGGACAGGGCCCTGGAAACACCATATATTTT CAWSPGQGPGNTIYF
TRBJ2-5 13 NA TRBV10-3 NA TGTGCCATCAGTGGAAGACAGCAAGAGACCCAGTACTTC CAISGRQQETQYF
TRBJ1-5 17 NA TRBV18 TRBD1 TGTGCCAGCTCACCGGAAGACTTATACAGGGGAAATCAGCCCCAGCATTTT CASSPEDLYRGNQPQHF
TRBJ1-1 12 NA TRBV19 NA TGTGCCAGTAGTATTGAGGGTCGGACAGCTTTCTTT CASSIEGRTAFF
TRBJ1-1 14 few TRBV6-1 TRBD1 TGTGCCAGCAGAGGGACAGATATGAACACTGAAGCTTTCTTT CASRGTDMNTEAFF
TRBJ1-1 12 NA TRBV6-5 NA TGTGCCAACCGCAGGGTGAACACTGAAGCTTTCTTT CANRRVNTEAFF
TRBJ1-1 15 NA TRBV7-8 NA TGTGCCAGCAGACCCGGTGGGGGGGGGAACACTGAAGCTTTCTTT CASRPGGGGNTEAFF
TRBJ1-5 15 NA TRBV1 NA TGCACCAGCAGCCAGGTGGACAGGCCAAATCAGCCCCAGCATTTT CTSSQVDRPNQPQHF
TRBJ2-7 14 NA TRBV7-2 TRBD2 TGTGCCAGCAGCTTAGGCGGGAGATCCTACGAGCAGTACTTC CASSLGGRSYEQYF
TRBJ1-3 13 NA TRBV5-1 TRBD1 TGCGCCAGCAGACAGGGGTCTGGAAACACCATATATTTT CASRQGSGNTIYF
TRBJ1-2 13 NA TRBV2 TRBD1 TGTGCCAGCAGCGAAACAGGGGCCTATGGCTACACCTTC CASSETGAYGYTF
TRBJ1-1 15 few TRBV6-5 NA TGTGCCAGCAGTTACGAGGGAGCTTTGACCACTGAAGCTTTCTTT CASSYEGALTTEAFF
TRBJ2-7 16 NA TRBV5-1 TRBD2 TGCGCCAGCAGCTTGGCCGCTACTAGCGGGAGTGGGGAGCAGTACTTC CASSLAATSGSGEQYF
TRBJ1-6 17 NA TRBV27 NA TGTGCCAGCAGTTTGAGGGACTCAAACTTCTATAATTCACCCCTCCACTTT CASSLRDSNFYNSPLHF
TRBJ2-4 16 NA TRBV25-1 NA TGTGCCAGCAGTCCCTACGGTGGGGCCGGCAAAAACATTCAGTACTTC CASSPYGGAGKNIQYF
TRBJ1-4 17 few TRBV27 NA TGTGCCAGCAGTGAAACGATCCGGTCTGCAACTAATGAAAAACTGTTTTTT CASSETIRSATNEKLFF
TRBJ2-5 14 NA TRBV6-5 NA TGTGCCAGCAGTTACGCTAGCTGGAGGGAGACCCAGTACTTC CASSYASWRETQYF
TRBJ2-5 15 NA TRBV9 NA TGTGCCAGCAGCCCCCTGTTACACAGCCAAGAGACCCAGTACTTC CASSPLLHSQETQYF
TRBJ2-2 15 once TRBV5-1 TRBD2 TGCGCCAGCAGATCCGGACTAGCGGTTACCGGGGAGCTGTTTTTT CASRSGLAVTGELFF
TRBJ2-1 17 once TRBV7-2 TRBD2 TGTGCCAGCAGCTTAGCGCGGGGACTAGGTGCCTACAATGAGCAGTTCTTC CASSLARGLGAYNEQFF
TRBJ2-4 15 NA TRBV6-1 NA TGTGCCAGCAGTGAGACCTTACTAGCCAAAAACAGTCAGTACTTC CASSETLLAKNSQYF
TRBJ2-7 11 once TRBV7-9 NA TGTGCCAGCAGACAAGCGGGTGAGCAGTACTTC CASRQAGEQYF
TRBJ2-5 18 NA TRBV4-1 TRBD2 TGCGCCAGCAGCCAAGGGACTAGCGGGGCCGACTTCCAAGAGACCCAGTACTTC CASSQGTSGADFQETQYF
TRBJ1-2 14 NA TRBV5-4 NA TGTGCCAGCAGCTCAACGACAGGAGGATATGGCTACACCTTC CASSSTTGGYGYTF
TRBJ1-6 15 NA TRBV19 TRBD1 TGTGCCAGTCGCGGGGCGGACAGGGCGAATTCACCCCTCCACTTT CASRGADRANSPLHF
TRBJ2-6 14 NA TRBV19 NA TGTGCCAGTAGTTCCAGCTCTGGGGCCAACGTCCTGACTTTC CASSSSSGANVLTF
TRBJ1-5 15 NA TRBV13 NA TGTGCCAGCAGCTTAGGAGGGAGAGGCAATCAGCCCCAGCATTTT CASSLGGRGNQPQHF
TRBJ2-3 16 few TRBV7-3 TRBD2 TGTGCCAGCAGCTTAGGACTAGCGGGAGAAGCAGATACGCAGTATTTT CASSLGLAGEADTQYF
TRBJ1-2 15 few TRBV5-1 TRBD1 TGTGCCAGCAGCCCTGGGACAGGAAATAACTATGGCTACACCTTC CASSPGTGNNYGYTF
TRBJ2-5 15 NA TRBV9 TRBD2 TGTGCCAGCAGCGTAGGGGTTAGCGGGGTAGAGACCCAGTACTTC CASSVGVSGVETQYF
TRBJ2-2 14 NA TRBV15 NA TGTGCCACCAGCCGTCCCCAGGGTACCGGGGAGCTGTTTTTT CATSRPQGTGELFF
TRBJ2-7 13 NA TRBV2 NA TGTGCCAGCAGTGTGGACGGACAATACGAGCAGTACTTC CASSVDGQYEQYF
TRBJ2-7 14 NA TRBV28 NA TGTGCCAGCAGTTTCCCGCCCCTCGGCTACGAGCAGTACTTC CASSFPPLGYEQYF
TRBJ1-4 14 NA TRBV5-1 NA TGCGCCAGCAGCTTAGATGGGGGGAATGAAAAACTGTTTTTT CASSLDGGNEKLFF
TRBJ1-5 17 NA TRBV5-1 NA TGCGCCAGCAGCTTGGAGGAGCAGGGATTGTCCAATCAGCCCCAGCATTTT CASSLEEQGLSNQPQHF
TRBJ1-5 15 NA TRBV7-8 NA TGTGCCAGCAGCTTAGGAGAGGCTCGCAATCAGCCCCAGCATTTT CASSLGEARNQPQHF
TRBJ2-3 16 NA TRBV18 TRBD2 TGTGCCAGCTCATCGACTAGCGGGGGGCCCACAGATACGCAGTATTTT CASSSTSGGPTDTQYF